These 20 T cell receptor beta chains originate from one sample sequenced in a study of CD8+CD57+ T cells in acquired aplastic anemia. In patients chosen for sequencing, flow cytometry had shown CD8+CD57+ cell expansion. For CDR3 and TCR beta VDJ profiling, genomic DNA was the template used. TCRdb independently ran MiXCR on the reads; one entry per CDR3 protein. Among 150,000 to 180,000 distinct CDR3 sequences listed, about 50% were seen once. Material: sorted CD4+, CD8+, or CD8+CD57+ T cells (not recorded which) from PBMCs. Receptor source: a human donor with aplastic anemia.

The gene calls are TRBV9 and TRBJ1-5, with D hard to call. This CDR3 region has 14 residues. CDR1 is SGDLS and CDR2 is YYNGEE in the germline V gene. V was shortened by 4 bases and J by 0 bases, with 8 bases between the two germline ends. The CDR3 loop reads CASSLFRSNQPQHF. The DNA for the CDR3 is TGTGCCAGCAGCTTGTTCCGTAGCAATCAGCCCCAGCATTTT.

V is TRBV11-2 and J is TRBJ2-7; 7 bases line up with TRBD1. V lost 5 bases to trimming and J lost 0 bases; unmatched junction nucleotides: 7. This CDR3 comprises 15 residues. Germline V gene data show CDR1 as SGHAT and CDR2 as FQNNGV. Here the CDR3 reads CASSMYQGVSYEQYF. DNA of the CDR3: TGTGCCAGCAGCATGTACCAGGGGGTCTCCTACGAGCAGTACTTC.

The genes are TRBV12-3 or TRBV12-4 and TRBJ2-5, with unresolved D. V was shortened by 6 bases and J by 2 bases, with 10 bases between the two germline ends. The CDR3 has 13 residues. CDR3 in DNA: TGTGCCAGCAGCTACCAGGAACAAGAGACCCAGTACTTC. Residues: CASSYQEQETQYF.

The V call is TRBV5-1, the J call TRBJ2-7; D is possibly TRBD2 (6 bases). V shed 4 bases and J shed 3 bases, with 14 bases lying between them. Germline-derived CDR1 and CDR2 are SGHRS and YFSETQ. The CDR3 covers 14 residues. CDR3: CASSPGLNVYEQYF. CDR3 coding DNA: TGCGCCAGCAGCCCGGGACTCAACGTCTACGAGCAGTACTTC.

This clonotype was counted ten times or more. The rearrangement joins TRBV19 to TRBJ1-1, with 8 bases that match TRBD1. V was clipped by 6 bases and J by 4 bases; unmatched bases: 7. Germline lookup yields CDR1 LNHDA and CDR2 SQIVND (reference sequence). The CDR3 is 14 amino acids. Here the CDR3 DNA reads TGTGCCAGTAGCTCAGGGGGCGAGAGCACTGAAGCTTTCTTT. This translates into CASSSGGESTEAFF.

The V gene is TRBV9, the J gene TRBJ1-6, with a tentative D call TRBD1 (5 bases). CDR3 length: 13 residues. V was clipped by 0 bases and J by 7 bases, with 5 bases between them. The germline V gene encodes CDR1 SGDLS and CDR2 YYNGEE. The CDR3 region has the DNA TGTGCCAGCAGCGTAGGGGGGAATTCACCCCTCCACTTT. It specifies CASSVGGNSPLHF.

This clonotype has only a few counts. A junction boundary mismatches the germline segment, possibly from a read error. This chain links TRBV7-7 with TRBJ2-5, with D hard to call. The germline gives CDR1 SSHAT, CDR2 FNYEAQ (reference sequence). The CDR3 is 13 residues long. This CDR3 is CASSLGSLETQYF. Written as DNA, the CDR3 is TGTGCTAGCAGCTTGGGCAGTTTAGAGACCCAGTACTTC.

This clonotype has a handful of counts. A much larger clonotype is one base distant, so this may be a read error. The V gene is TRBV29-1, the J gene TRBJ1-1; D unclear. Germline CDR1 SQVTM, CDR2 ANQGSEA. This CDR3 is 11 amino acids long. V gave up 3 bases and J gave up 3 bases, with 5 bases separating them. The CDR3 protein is CSVEDDTEAFF. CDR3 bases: TGCAGCGTTGAGGACGACACTGAAGCTTTCTTT.

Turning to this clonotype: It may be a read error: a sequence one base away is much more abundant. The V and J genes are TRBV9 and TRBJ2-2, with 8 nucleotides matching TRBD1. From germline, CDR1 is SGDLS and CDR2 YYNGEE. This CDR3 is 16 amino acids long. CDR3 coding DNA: TGTGTCAGCAGCGTAGTGGACAGGGTACCAGGCGGGGAGCTGTTTTTT. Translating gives CVSSVVDRVPGGELFF.

DNA for the CDR3: TGTGCCAGCAGCGTGAACGCGGGGGGCGCTTTGGGCAATCAGCCCCAGCATTTT. It yields the protein CASSVNAGGALGNQPQHF. The chain carries TRBV7-3 and TRBJ1-5; a possible D gene is TRBD1 (6 bases). The germline V gene encodes CDR1 SGHTA and CDR2 FQGTGA. The CDR3 runs 18 residues. V gave up 5 bases and J gave up 2 bases, with 22 bases separating them.

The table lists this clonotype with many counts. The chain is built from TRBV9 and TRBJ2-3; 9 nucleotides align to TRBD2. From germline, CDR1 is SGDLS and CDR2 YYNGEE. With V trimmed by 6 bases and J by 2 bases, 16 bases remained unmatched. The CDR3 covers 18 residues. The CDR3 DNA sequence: TGTGCCAGCATTCGACCTCTAGGCGGGGGGGACGTCACAGATACGCAGTATTTT. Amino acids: CASIRPLGGGDVTDTQYF.

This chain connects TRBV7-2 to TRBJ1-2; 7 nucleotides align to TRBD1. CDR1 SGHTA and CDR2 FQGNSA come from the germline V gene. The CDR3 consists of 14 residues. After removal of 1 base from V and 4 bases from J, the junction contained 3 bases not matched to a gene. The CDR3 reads CASSLGDSGYGYTF. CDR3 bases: TGTGCCAGCAGCTTAGGGGACAGTGGCTATGGCTACACCTTC.

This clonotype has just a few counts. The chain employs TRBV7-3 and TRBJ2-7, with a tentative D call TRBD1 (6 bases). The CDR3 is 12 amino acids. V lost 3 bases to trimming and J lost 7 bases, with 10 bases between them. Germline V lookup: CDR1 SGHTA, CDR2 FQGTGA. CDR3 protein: CASSFRGGEQYF. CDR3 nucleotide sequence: TGTGCCAGCAGCTTCAGGGGTGGGGAGCAGTACTTC.

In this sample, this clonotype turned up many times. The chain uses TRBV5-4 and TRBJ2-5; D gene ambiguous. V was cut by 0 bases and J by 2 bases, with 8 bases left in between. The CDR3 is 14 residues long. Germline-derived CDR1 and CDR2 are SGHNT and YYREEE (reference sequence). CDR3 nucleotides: TGTGCCAGCAGCTTGGAAACGGCGCAAGAGACCCAGTACTTC. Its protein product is CASSLETAQETQYF.

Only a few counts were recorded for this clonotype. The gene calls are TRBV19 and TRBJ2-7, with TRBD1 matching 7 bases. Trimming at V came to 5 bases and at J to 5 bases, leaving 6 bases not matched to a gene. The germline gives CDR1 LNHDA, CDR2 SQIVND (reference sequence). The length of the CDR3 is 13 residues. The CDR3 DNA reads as TGTGCCAGTAGTCGGATTACAGGGGACGAGCAGTACTTC. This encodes CASSRITGDEQYF.

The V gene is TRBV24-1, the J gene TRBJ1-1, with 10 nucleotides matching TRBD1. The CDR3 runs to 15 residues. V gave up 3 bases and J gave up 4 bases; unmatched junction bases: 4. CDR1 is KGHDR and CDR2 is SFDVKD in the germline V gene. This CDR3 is CATSDGGQGSTEAFF. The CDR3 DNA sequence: TGTGCCACCAGTGATGGGGGACAGGGGAGCACTGAAGCTTTCTTT.

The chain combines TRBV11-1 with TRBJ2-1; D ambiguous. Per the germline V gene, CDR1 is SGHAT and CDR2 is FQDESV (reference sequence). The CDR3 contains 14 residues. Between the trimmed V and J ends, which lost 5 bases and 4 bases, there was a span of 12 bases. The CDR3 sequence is CASSPSDPYNEQFF. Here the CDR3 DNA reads TGTGCCAGCAGCCCATCAGACCCTTACAATGAGCAGTTCTTC.

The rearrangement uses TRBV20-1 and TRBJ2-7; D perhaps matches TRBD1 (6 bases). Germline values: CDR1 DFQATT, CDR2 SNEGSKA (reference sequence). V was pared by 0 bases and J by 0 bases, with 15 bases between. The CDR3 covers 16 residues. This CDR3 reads CSARDLDSKSSYEQYF. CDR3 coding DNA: TGCAGTGCTAGAGACCTGGACAGCAAAAGCTCCTACGAGCAGTACTTC.

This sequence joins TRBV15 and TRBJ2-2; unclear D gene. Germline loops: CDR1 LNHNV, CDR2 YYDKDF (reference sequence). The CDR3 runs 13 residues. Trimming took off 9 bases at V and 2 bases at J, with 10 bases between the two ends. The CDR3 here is CATRPPNTGELFF. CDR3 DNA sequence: TGTGCCACGCGACCCCCCAACACCGGGGAGCTGTTTTTT.

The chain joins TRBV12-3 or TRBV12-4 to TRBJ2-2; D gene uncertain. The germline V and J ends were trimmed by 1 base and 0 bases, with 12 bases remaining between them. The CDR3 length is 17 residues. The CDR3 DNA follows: TGTGCCAGCAGTTTAGTCGGCTCTCCCACGAACACCGGGGAGCTGTTTTTT. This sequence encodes CASSLVGSPTNTGELFF.